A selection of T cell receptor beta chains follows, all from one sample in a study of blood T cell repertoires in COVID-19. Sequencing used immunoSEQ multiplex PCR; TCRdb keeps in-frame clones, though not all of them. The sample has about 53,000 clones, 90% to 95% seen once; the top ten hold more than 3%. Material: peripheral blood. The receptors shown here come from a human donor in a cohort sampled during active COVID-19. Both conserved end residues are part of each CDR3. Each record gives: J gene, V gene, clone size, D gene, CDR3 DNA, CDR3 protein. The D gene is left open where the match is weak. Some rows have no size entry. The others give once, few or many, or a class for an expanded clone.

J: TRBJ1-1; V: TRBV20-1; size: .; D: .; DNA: TGCAGCGGCGGGGGGAACACTGAAGCTTTCTTT; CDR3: CSGGGNTEAFF
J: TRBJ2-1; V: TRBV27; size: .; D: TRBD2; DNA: TGTGCCAGCAGTCCGACGGGGGGGCGATTTCATGAGCAGTTCTTC; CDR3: CASSPTGGRFHEQFF
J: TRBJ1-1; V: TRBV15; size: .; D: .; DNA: TGTGCCACCAGCCGAGCCCGGGGGGAAGCTTTCTTT; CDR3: CATSRARGEAFF
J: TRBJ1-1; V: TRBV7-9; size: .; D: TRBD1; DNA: TGTGCCAGCAGCTTTGGACAGGGGCTCCCTGGGAGCACTGAAGCTTTCTTT; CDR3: CASSFGQGLPGSTEAFF
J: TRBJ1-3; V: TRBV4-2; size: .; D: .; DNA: TGTGCCAGCAGCCATGTCGGGGAATCAGGAAACACCATATATTTT; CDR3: CASSHVGESGNTIYF
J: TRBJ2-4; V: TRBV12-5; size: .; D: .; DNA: TGTGCTAGTGGTGGAACCGGGACACCCACTAACATTCAGTACTTC; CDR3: CASGGTGTPTNIQYF
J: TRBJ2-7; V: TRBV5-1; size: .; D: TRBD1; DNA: TGCGCCAGCAGCCAAGTGACAGGGGGCGGCGAGCAGTACTTC; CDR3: CASSQVTGGGEQYF
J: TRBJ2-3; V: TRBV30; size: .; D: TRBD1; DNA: TGTGCCTGGAGCCCGGGACAGATCACAGATACGCAGTATTTT; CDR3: CAWSPGQITDTQYF
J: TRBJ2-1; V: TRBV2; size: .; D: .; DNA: TGTGCCAGCAGTGATAGGGACATCGGCTCCTACAATGAGCAGTTCTTC; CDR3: CASSDRDIGSYNEQFF
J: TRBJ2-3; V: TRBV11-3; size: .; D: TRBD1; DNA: TGTGCCAGCAGCGATCGGACAGGGCCAGATACGCAGTATTTT; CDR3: CASSDRTGPDTQYF
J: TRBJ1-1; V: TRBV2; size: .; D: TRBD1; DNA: TGTGCCAGCAGTACGGGACAGGGAACCACTGAAGCTTTCTTT; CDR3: CASSTGQGTTEAFF
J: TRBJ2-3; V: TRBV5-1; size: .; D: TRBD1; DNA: TGCGCCAGCACCGAGGGGGCGAACACAGATACGCAGTATTTT; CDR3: CASTEGANTDTQYF
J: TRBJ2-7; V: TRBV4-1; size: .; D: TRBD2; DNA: TGCGCCAGCAGCCAAGAAGTAGCGGGAGAAAACTACGAGCAGTACTTC; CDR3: CASSQEVAGENYEQYF
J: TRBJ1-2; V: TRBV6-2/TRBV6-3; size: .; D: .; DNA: TGTGCCAGCAGCCCGGGGCTCCATGGCTACACCTTC; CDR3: CASSPGLHGYTF
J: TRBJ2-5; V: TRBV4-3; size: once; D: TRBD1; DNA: TGCGCCAGCAGCCAAAATTTCTTTGGGCAGGGGGCGCAAGAGACCCAGTACTTC; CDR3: CASSQNFFGQGAQETQYF
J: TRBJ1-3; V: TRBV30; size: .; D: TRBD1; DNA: TGTGCCTGGAGGGGACAGCAGGATTTTGGAAACACCATATATTTT; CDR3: CAWRGQQDFGNTIYF
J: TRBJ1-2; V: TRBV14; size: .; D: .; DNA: TGTGCCAGCAGCCCTCAAGCAGGGTCCGGCTACACCTTC; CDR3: CASSPQAGSGYTF
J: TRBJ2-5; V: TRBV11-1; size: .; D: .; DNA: TGTGCCAGCAGCCCCTCGGAGCTTCTTGGGGCGGAGACCCAGTACTTC; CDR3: CASSPSELLGAETQYF
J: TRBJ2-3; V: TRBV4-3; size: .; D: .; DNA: TGCGCCAGCAGCCAAGTCCCGGCGGGGAGCACAGATACGCAGTATTTT; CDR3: CASSQVPAGSTDTQYF
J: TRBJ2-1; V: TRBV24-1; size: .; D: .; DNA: TGTGCCACCAGTGACCCGGGGTACTATAGTGAGCAGTTCTTC; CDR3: CATSDPGYYSEQFF
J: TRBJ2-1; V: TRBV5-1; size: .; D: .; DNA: TGCGCCAGCAGCCGGGGACTTGTTGAGCAGTTCTTC; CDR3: CASSRGLVEQFF
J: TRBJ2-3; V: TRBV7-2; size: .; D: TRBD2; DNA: TGTGCCAGCAGCTCCTCCCGCGGGGGGAAGGAGGATACGCAGTATTTT; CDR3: CASSSSRGGKEDTQYF
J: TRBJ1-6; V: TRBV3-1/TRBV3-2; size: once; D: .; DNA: TGTGCCAGCAGCCAGTCACAGGGTAGGGATTCACCCCTCCACTTT; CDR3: CASSQSQGRDSPLHF
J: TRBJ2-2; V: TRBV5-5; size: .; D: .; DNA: TGTGCCAGCAGCTCTTTCCAGGGCACCGGGGAGCTGTTTTTT; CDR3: CASSSFQGTGELFF
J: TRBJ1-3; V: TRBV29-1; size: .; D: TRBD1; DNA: TGCAGCGTCCGTACAGGGGCACCTGGAAACACCATATATTTT; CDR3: CSVRTGAPGNTIYF
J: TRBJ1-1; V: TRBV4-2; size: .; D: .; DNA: TGTGCCAGCAGCCAAGTCCCGACTCGGGGGACTGAAGCTTTCTTT; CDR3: CASSQVPTRGTEAFF
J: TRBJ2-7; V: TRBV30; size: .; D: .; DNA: TGTGCCTGGGGGGAGTGGAACGAGCAGTACTTC; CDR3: CAWGEWNEQYF
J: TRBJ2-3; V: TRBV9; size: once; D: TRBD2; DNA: TGTGCCAGCAGCGTAGCGGGGCGGGAGTCCTCAGATACGCAGTATTTT; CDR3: CASSVAGRESSDTQYF
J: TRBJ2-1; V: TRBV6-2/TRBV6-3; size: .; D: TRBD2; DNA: TGTGCCAGCAGTCGGACTAGCGCCTACAATGAGCAGTTCTTC; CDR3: CASSRTSAYNEQFF
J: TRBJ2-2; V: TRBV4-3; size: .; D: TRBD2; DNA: TGCGCCAGCAGCCAGGGACTAGCGGGGGGGGCCGACACCGGGGAGCTGTTTTTT; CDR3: CASSQGLAGGADTGELFF
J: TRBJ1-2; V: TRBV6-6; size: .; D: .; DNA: TGTGCCAGCAGTAGGGGTAGGGTTATAAACTATGGCTACACCTTC; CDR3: CASSRGRVINYGYTF
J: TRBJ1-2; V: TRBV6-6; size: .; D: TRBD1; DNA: TGTGCCGCATTGACCGGGACAGCCCGATACACCTTC; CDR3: CAALTGTARYTF
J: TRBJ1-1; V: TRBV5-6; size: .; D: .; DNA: TGTGCCAGCAGCTTGGCTCCAGGGCTGAACACTGAAGCTTTCTTT; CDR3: CASSLAPGLNTEAFF
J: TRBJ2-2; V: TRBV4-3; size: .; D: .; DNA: TGCGCCAGCAGCCAGGCTGATAGGAGCGGGGAGCTGTTTTTT; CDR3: CASSQADRSGELFF
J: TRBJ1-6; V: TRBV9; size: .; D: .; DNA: TGTGCCAGCAGCGTAGGTTTAGGGACATGGCCCCTCCACTTT; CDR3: CASSVGLGTWPLHF
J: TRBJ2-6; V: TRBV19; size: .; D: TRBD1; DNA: TGTGCCAGTAGTAAGCAGGGGGCTGGGGCCAACGTCCTGACTTTC; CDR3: CASSKQGAGANVLTF
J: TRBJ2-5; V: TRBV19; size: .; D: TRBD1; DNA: TGTGCCAGTAGTCGTCCCGGGACAGCAGAGACCCAGTACTTC; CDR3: CASSRPGTAETQYF
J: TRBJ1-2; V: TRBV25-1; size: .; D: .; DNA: TGTGCCAGCAGCGCCTACCCATTACACAGTGGCTACACCTTC; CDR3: CASSAYPLHSGYTF
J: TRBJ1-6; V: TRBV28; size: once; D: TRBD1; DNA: TGTGCCAGCCTAACCTCGGACAGGGTTGATTCACCCCTCCACTTT; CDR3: CASLTSDRVDSPLHF
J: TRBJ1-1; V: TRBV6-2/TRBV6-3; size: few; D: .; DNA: TGTGCCAGCACCCCCCAAGAGGAGTCGAACGAAGCTTTCTTT; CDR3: CASTPQEESNEAFF
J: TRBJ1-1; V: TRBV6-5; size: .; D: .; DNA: TGTGCCAGCAGTTACACGTGGGAGTGGAACACTGAAGCTTTCTTT; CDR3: CASSYTWEWNTEAFF
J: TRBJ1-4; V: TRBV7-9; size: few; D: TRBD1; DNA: TGTGCCAGCAGCCTCGGGACAGATAATGAAAAACTGTTTTTT; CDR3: CASSLGTDNEKLFF
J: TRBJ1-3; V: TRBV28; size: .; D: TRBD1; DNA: TGTGCCAGCAGCCTCCATGGGACAGGGATAGGAAACACCATATATTTT; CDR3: CASSLHGTGIGNTIYF
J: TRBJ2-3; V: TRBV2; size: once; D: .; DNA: TGTGCCAGCAGTGGGAGAGATACGCAGTATTTT; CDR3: CASSGRDTQYF
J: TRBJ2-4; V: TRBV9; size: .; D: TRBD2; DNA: TGTGCCAGCAGCTCCCGAGGAGCGGGAGGAACCGGGGACATTCAGTACTTC; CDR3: CASSSRGAGGTGDIQYF
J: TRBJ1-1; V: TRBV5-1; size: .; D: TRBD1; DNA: TGCGCCAGCAGCCGGGGACAGGGCCAGGGGGAGGCTTTCTTT; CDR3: CASSRGQGQGEAFF
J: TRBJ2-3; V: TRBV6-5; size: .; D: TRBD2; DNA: TGTGCCAGCAGTTCCGAGCGGGGGGGTTCAGATACGCAGTATTTT; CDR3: CASSSERGGSDTQYF
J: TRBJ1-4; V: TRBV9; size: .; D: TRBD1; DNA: TGTGCCAGCAGCGCCCTCACAGGGGGCGGTGAAAAACTGTTTTTT; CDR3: CASSALTGGGEKLFF
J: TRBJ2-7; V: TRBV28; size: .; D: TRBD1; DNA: TGTGCCAGCAAAGACAGGGGTCGATCGGGCGAGCAGTACTTC; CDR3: CASKDRGRSGEQYF